A selection of T cell receptor beta chains follows, all from one sample in a study of beta chain features in type 1 diabetes. The table came from immunoSEQ multiplex PCR; TCRdb's copy has only in-frame clones and leaves some out. The sample includes around 710,000 clones, around an eighth seen only once; the top ten take 0.095% to 0.15%. The sample comprised naive CD4+ T cells from blood. These receptors were collected from a young man with type 1 diabetes. CDR3s include the opening cysteine and the closing phenylalanine or tryptophan. Fields, in order: V gene, clone size, J gene, D gene, CDR3 DNA, CDR3 protein. A D gene is named only where the DNA matches it firmly. Only some rows state a clone size, as once, few, many or a class for expanded clones.

v_call: TRBV9; clone_size: NA; j_call: TRBJ2-3; d_call: TRBD2; cdr3_nt: TGTGCCAGCAGCGTAGCTCCAGCGGGGGGGCCGGTTGGAGATACGCAGTATTTT; cdr3_aa: CASSVAPAGGPVGDTQYF
v_call: TRBV11-2; clone_size: few; j_call: TRBJ1-6; d_call: NA; cdr3_nt: TGTGCCACTTCGACAGAAACCTATAATTCACCCCTCCACTTT; cdr3_aa: CATSTETYNSPLHF
v_call: TRBV7-9; clone_size: few; j_call: TRBJ1-2; d_call: NA; cdr3_nt: TGTGCCAGCAGCCTTCTCCCTTCGGACTATGGCTACACCTTC; cdr3_aa: CASSLLPSDYGYTF
v_call: TRBV11-3; clone_size: NA; j_call: TRBJ2-2; d_call: NA; cdr3_nt: TGTGCCAGCAGCTTAGAGGTCGGCGCGAACACCGGGGAGCTGTTTTTT; cdr3_aa: CASSLEVGANTGELFF
v_call: TRBV9; clone_size: few; j_call: TRBJ2-3; d_call: NA; cdr3_nt: TGTGCCAGCAGCGTAGGCGGTTTATTTAGCACAGATACGCAGTATTTT; cdr3_aa: CASSVGGLFSTDTQYF
v_call: TRBV28; clone_size: NA; j_call: TRBJ2-7; d_call: NA; cdr3_nt: TGTGCCAGCAGTTCGGTTCGTTACGAGGCTTTCGAGCAGTACTTC; cdr3_aa: CASSSVRYEAFEQYF
v_call: TRBV11-2; clone_size: NA; j_call: TRBJ1-6; d_call: NA; cdr3_nt: TGTGCCAGCAGCCCTATGATCAACAGGTCACCCCTCCACTTT; cdr3_aa: CASSPMINRSPLHF
v_call: TRBV25-1; clone_size: few; j_call: TRBJ1-6; d_call: NA; cdr3_nt: TGTGCCAGCAGTCCCCACCACAGTCATGGTTCACCCCTCCACTTT; cdr3_aa: CASSPHHSHGSPLHF
v_call: TRBV4-2; clone_size: few; j_call: TRBJ1-6; d_call: NA; cdr3_nt: TGTGCCAGCAGCCCCAGTTCCAGCTCCTATAATTCACCCCTCCACTTT; cdr3_aa: CASSPSSSSYNSPLHF
v_call: TRBV19; clone_size: few; j_call: TRBJ2-5; d_call: NA; cdr3_nt: TGTGCCAGTAGTAAGATTTGGACAGATGCCCAAGAGACCCAGTACTTC; cdr3_aa: CASSKIWTDAQETQYF
v_call: TRBV6-4; clone_size: few; j_call: TRBJ1-1; d_call: NA; cdr3_nt: TGTGCCAGCAGGAGGACAGAGAACACTGAAGCTTTCTTT; cdr3_aa: CASRRTENTEAFF
v_call: TRBV6-5; clone_size: few; j_call: TRBJ1-2; d_call: NA; cdr3_nt: TGTGCCAGCAGGGAACAGGGAATGAGGGGCTACACCTTC; cdr3_aa: CASREQGMRGYTF
v_call: TRBV4-3; clone_size: NA; j_call: TRBJ2-1; d_call: TRBD2; cdr3_nt: TGCGCCAGCAGCCAACAAATAGCGGGGGGGCCCTATGAGCAGTTCTTC; cdr3_aa: CASSQQIAGGPYEQFF
v_call: TRBV5-1; clone_size: NA; j_call: TRBJ1-4; d_call: NA; cdr3_nt: TGCGCCAGCAGCTTGGCCAGGGACCCCCTCGGAAAACTGTTTTTT; cdr3_aa: CASSLARDPLGKLFF
v_call: TRBV9; clone_size: NA; j_call: TRBJ2-1; d_call: NA; cdr3_nt: TGTGCCAGCAGCACGCAGAATGAGCAGTTCTTC; cdr3_aa: CASSTQNEQFF
v_call: TRBV5-6; clone_size: few; j_call: TRBJ1-3; d_call: NA; cdr3_nt: TGTGCCAGCAGCTTGGGGGGCTCTGGAAACACCATATATTTT; cdr3_aa: CASSLGGSGNTIYF
v_call: TRBV5-4; clone_size: few; j_call: TRBJ2-7; d_call: TRBD2; cdr3_nt: TGTGCCAGCAGCCCGCCGGGACTAGCGGGTTCGACCTACGAGCAGTACTTC; cdr3_aa: CASSPPGLAGSTYEQYF
v_call: TRBV6-5; clone_size: few; j_call: TRBJ2-5; d_call: TRBD2; cdr3_nt: TGTGCCAGCAGTCCCGGACTAGCGGGGCGGGAGACCCAGTACTTC; cdr3_aa: CASSPGLAGRETQYF
v_call: TRBV5-1; clone_size: few; j_call: TRBJ2-4; d_call: TRBD1; cdr3_nt: TGCGCCAGCAGCTTGGAGGGACAGGGAGGAGTCATTCAGTACTTC; cdr3_aa: CASSLEGQGGVIQYF
v_call: TRBV30; clone_size: few; j_call: TRBJ2-7; d_call: TRBD1; cdr3_nt: TGTGCCTGGAGTGTAGGGGGCGTCTACGAGCAGTACTTC; cdr3_aa: CAWSVGGVYEQYF
v_call: TRBV28; clone_size: few; j_call: TRBJ1-4; d_call: NA; cdr3_nt: TGTGCCAGCAGTTTGAGCGAAAAACTGTTTTTT; cdr3_aa: CASSLSEKLFF
v_call: TRBV11-2; clone_size: NA; j_call: TRBJ2-5; d_call: TRBD1; cdr3_nt: TGTGCCAGCAGCCGACAGGGTTTCCTGCAAGAAACCCAGTACTTC; cdr3_aa: CASSRQGFLQETQYF
v_call: TRBV27; clone_size: NA; j_call: TRBJ1-5; d_call: NA; cdr3_nt: TGTGCCAGCAGTTTATCGGGGGGTGGTCCCCAGCATTTT; cdr3_aa: CASSLSGGGPQHF
v_call: TRBV19; clone_size: few; j_call: TRBJ1-5; d_call: NA; cdr3_nt: TGTGCCAGTAGTCTAGGGACCGGCCGAGAGCTTTATCAGCCCCAGCATTTT; cdr3_aa: CASSLGTGRELYQPQHF
v_call: TRBV30; clone_size: few; j_call: TRBJ2-7; d_call: TRBD1; cdr3_nt: TGTGCCTGCTCCCGGGACAGTTACTACGAGCAGTACTTC; cdr3_aa: CACSRDSYYEQYF
v_call: TRBV29-1; clone_size: few; j_call: TRBJ2-1; d_call: NA; cdr3_nt: TGCAGCGTTATTGCTGGTGACTACAATGAGCAGTTCTTC; cdr3_aa: CSVIAGDYNEQFF
v_call: TRBV7-9; clone_size: few; j_call: TRBJ1-5; d_call: NA; cdr3_nt: TGTGCCAGCAGCCCCGACAGGATCGATCAGCCCCAGCATTTT; cdr3_aa: CASSPDRIDQPQHF
v_call: TRBV7-2; clone_size: NA; j_call: TRBJ1-5; d_call: NA; cdr3_nt: TGTGCCAGCAGCTACCGCAGGGATCAGCCCCAGCATTTT; cdr3_aa: CASSYRRDQPQHF